The present T cell receptor (beta chain) was sequenced within a study of human T cells and chemical hapten exposure. Study-wide points: Those TCRs sitting above 1 in 1000 frequency stayed the same with DPC sensitization.

Time point here: patch test 3, about 24 weeks after DPC sensitization. The treatment is: therapeutic diphenylcyclopropenone sensitization with weekly scalp DPC. Each patch test followed a blood draw. Suited to DPC and affected by alopecia, the donors ranged from 18 to 70 years old. Authors' processing steps: Between 23,224 and 690,600 TCRs appeared in each sample, and the median stood at approximately 100,000. TCRdb reprocessed the RACE reads via MiXCR and lists one record per CDR3 protein. Here the V and J calls rest on TCRdb's processing, not on the authors' analysis. The profile shows 150,000 to 200,000 distinct CDR3 sequences, roughly 26% of them singletons. This clonotype was found a few times. Its antigen is unknown. The material sequenced was whole blood, taken in connection with sensitization to the hapten diphenylcyclopropenone (DPC). This clonotype was obtained from a woman under 30 with alopecia areata. Some clones in this sample may be carry-over from other donors' samples.

The CDR3 protein is CASSPAGAYEQYF. DNA of the CDR3: TGTGCCAGCTCACCAGCAGGCGCCTACGAGCAGTACTTC. The chain uses TRBV18 and TRBJ2-7; no firm D call. The germline V and J ends were trimmed by 2 bases and 2 bases, with 7 bases remaining between them. The CDR3 spans 13 residues. CDR1 is KGHSH and CDR2 is LQKENI in the germline V gene.